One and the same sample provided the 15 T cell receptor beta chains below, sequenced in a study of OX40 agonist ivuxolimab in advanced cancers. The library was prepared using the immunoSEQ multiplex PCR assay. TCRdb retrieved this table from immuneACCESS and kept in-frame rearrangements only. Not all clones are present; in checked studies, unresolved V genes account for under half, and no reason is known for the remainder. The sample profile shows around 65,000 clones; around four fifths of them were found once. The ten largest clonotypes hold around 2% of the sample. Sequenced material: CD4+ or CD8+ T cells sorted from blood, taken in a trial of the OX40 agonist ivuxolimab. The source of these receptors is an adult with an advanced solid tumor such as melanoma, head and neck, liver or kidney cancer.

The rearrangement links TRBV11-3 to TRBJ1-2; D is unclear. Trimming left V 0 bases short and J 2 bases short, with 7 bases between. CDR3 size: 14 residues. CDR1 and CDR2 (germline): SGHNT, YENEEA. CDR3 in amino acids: CASSLEAKNYGYTF. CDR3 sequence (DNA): TGTGCCAGCAGCTTAGAGGCAAAGAACTATGGCTACACCTTC.

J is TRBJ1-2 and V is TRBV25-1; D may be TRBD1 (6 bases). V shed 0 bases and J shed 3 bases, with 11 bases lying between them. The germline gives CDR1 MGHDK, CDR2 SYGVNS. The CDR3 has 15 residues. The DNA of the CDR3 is TGTGCCAGCAGTGAATATGGGGGGCTTTACTATGGCTACACCTTC. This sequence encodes CASSEYGGLYYGYTF.

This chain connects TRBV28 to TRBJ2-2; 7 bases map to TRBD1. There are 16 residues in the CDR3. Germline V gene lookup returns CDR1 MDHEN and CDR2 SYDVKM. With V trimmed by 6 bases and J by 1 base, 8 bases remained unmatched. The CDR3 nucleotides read TGTGCCAGCAGCCTCCCGACAGGGCGGAACACCGGGGAGCTGTTTTTT. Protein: CASSLPTGRNTGELFF.

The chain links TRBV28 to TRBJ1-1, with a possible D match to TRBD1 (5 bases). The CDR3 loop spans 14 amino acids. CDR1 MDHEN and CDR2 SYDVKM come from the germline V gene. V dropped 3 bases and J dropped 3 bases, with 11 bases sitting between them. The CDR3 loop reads CASSLPGSYTEAFF. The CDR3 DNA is TGTGCCAGCAGTTTGCCAGGGTCGTACACTGAAGCTTTCTTT.

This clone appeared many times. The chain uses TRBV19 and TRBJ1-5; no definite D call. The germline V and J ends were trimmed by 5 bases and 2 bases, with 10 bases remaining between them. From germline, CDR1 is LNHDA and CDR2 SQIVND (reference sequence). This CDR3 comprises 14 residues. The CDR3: CASSWGSGNQPQHF. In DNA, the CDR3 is TGTGCCAGTAGTTGGGGATCGGGCAATCAGCCCCAGCATTTT. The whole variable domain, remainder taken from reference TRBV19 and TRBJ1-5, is DGGITQSPKYLFRKEGQNVTLSCEQNLNHDAMYWYRQDPGQGLRLIYYSQIVNDFQKGDIAEGYSVSREKKESFPLTVTSAQKNPTAFYLCASSWGSGNQPQHFGDGTRLSIL.

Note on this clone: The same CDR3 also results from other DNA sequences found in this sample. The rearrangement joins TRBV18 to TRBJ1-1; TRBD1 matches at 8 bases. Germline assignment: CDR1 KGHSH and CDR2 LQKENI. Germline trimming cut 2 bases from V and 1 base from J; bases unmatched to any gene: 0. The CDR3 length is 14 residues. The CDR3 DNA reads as TGTGCCAGCTCACCAGACAGGGGGAACACTGAAGCTTTCTTT. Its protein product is CASSPDRGNTEAFF.

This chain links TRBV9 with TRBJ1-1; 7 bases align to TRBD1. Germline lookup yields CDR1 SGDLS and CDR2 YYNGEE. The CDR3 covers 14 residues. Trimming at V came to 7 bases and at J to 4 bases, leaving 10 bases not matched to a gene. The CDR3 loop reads CASRQGGQTTEAFF. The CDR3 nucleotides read TGTGCCAGCCGTCAAGGGGGCCAAACCACTGAAGCTTTCTTT.

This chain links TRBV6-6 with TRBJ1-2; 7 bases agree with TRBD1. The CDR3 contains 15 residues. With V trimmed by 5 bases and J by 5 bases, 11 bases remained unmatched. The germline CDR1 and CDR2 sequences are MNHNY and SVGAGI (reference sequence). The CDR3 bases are TGTGCCAGCAGTACGGACAGGTTAATACAATATGGCTACACCTTC. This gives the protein CASSTDRLIQYGYTF.

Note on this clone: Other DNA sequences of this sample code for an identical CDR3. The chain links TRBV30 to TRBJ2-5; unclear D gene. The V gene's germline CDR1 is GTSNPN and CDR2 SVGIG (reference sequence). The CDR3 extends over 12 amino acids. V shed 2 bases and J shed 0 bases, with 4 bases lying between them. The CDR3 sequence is CAWSYDQETQYF. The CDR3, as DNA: TGTGCCTGGAGTTACGACCAAGAGACCCAGTACTTC.

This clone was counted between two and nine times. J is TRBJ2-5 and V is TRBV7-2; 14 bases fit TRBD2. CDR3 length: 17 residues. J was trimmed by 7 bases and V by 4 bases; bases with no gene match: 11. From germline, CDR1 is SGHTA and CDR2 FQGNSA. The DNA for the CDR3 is TGTGCCAGCAGCTCACCGACTAGCGGGGGGGCTGGGCGGACCCAGTACTTC. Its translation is CASSSPTSGGAGRTQYF.

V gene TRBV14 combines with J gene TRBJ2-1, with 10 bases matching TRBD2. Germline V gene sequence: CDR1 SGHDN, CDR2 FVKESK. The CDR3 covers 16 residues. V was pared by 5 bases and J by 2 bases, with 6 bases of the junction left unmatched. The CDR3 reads CASSDSGGAPYNEQFF. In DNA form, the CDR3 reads TGTGCCAGCAGCGACAGCGGGGGGGCCCCCTACAATGAGCAGTTCTTC.

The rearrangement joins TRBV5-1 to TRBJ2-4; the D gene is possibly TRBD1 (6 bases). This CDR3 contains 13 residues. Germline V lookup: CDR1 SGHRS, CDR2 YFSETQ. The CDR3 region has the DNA TGCCCACTACCGTTCCAGGGGATAAACATTCAGTACTTC. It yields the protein CPLPFQGINIQYF.

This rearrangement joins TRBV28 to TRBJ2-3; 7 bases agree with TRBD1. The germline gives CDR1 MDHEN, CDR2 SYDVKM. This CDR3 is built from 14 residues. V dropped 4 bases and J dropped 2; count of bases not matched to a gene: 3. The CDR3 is CASSSGTVTDTQYF. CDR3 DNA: TGTGCCAGCAGTTCCGGGACAGTCACAGATACGCAGTATTTT.

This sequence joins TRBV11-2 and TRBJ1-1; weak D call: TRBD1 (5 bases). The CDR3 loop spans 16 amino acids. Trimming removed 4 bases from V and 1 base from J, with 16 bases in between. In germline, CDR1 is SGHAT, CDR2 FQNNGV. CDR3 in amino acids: CASSYTIGTGNTEAFF. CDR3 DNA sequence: TGTGCCAGCAGCTACACCATAGGGACTGGGAACACTGAAGCTTTCTTT.

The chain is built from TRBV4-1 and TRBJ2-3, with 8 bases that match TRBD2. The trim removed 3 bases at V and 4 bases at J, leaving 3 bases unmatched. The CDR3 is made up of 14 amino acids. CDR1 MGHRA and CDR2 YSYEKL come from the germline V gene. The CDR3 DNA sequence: TGCGCCAGCAGCCAGCGGGAGGCGGCAGATACGCAGTATTTT. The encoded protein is CASSQREAADTQYF.